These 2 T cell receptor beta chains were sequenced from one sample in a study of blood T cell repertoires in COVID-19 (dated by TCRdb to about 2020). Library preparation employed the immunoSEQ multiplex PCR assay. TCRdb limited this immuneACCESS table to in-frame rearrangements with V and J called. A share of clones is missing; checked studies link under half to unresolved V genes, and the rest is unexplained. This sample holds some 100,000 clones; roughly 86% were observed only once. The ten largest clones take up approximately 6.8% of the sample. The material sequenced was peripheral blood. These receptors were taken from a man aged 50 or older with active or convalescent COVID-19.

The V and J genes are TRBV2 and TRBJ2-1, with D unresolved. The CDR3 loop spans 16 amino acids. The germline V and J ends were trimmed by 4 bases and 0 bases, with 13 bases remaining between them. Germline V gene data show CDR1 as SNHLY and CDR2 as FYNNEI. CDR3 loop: CASSGTPPGSYNEQFF. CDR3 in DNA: TGTGCCAGCAGTGGTACCCCCCCAGGCTCCTACAATGAGCAGTTCTTC.

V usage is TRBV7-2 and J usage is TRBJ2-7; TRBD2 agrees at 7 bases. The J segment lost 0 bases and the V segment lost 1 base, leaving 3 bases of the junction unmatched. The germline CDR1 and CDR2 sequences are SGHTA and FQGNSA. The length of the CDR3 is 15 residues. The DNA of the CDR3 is TGTGCCAGCAGCTTAGGCGGGAGCATCTCCTACGAGCAGTACTTC. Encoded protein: CASSLGGSISYEQYF.